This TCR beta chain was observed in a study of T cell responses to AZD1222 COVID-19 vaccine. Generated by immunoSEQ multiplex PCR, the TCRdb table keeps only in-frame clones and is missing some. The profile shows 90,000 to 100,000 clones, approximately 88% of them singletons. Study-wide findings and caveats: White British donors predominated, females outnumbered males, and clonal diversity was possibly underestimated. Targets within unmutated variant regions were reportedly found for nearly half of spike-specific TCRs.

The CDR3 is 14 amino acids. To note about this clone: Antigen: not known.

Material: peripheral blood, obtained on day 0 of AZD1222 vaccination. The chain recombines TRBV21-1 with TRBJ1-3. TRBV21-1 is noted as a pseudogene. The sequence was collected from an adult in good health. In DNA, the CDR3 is TGTGCCAGCAGCAAAGGGGCGGTTGGAAACACCATATATTTT. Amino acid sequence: CASSKGAVGNTIYF.